The TCR beta chain under discussion was sequenced for a study of memory CD4+ T cells and cytomegalovirus serostatus. Study summary: This sample comes from healthy Belgian adults, roughly 9 CMV seropositive, some 22 seronegative. General study results and limits: CD4+ memory repertoires contained about 40% of the 164 reported CMV TCRbeta sequences.

The V and J ends lost 7 bases and 6 bases respectively, with 21 bases between them. This CDR3 region has 16 residues. Germline V CDR1 and CDR2: MRHNA, SNTAGT. About this clone: Its antigen remains unidentified.

Single viable CD3+CD4+CD8-CD45RO+ cells were sorted as the memory CD4+ T cells. In the original analysis: After removing out-of-frame reads, 2,204,828 distinct TCRbeta sequences remained. Assay used: immunoSEQ multiplex PCR; TCRdb lists only in-frame clones, some missing. V and J calls and clone size come straight from that table; D and trimming were deduced from the DNA. The sample includes roughly 49,000 clones, under 90% seen only once; the top ten take approximately 0.55%. The chain is built from TRBV6-4 and TRBJ2-2, with a weak D call TRBD1 (6 bases). The sequenced material came from memory CD4+ T cells from blood. The receptor comes from an adult in good health and CMV-seronegative. CDR3 nucleotide sequence: TGTGCCAGCAAAAGTGGGCAGGGGATTTCTTCCGGGGAGCTGTTTTTT. Amino acids: CASKSGQGISSGELFF.